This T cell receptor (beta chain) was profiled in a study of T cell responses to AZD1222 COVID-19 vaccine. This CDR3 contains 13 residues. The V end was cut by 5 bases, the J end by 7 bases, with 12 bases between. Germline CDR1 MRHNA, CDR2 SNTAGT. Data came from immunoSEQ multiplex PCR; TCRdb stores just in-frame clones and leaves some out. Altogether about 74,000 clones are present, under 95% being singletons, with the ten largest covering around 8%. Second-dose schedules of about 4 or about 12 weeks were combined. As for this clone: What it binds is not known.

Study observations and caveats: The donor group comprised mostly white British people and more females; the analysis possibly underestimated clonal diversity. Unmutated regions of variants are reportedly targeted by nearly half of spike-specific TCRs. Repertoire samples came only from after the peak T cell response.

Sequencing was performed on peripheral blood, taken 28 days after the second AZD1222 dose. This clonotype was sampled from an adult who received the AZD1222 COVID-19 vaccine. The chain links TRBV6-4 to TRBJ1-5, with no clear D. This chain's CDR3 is CASSKEEAQPQHF. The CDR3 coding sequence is TGTGCCAGCAGTAAGGAAGAGGCCCAGCCCCAGCATTTT.